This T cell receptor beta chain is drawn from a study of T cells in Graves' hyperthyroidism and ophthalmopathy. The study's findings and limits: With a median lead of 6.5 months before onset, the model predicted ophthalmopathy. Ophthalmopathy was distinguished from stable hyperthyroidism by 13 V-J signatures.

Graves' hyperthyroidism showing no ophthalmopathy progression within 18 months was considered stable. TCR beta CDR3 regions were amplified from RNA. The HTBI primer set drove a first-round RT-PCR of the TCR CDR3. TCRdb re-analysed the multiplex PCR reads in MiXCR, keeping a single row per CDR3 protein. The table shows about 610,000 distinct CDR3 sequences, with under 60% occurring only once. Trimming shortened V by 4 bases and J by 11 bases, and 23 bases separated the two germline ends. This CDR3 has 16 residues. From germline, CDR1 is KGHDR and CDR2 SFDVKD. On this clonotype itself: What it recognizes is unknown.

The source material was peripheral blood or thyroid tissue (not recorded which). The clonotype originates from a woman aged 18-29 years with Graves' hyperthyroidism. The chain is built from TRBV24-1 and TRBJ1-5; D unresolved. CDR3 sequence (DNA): TGTGCCACCAGTGACCGGACTAGCGGGAGGTTTGAGACCCAGCATTTT. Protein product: CATSDRTSGRFETQHF.